This T cell receptor (beta chain) stems from a study of T cell repertoires in cytomegalovirus infection. Study background: Matching HLA type, along with CMV infection, was indicated by public TCR beta signatures. Study-level results: Identification of carriers of CMV plus the relevant HLA was achieved through cumulative public TCR beta family frequency. HLA-C-restricted, CMV-specific TCR beta clonotypes were dominant ex vivo.

As concerns this clonotype: Its target is not known. A single base separates this from a much larger clone, so it may be a read error. It is unclear where the CDR3 begins or ends on the DNA, so no DNA is shown, and the CDR3 is as TCRdb lists it.

The V gene's germline CDR1 is SGHTA and CDR2 FQGNSA. With termini counted, the CDR3 has 15 amino acids. One entry per CDR3 protein results from TCRdb running MiXCR on the reads. The sample yields some 600,000 distinct CDR3 sequences, about 24% seen once. The sample comprised CD8+ T cells from PBMCs. This clonotype originated in a human donor in good health (CMV status not recorded). Some clones in this sample may be carry-over from other donors' samples. This chain uses TRBV7-2 with TRBJ1-3. CDR3 residues: CASSPRVGSGNTLYF.